The rows below give T cell receptor beta chains drawn from one sample of a study of T cell responses to AZD1222 COVID-19 vaccine. Here immunoSEQ multiplex PCR was the method, and the copy in TCRdb shows in-frame clones only, minus some. The repertoire holds under 50,000 clones, 88% seen once, with roughly 29% in the top ten. The input for sequencing was peripheral blood, taken 28 days after the second dose of the MenACWY control vaccine. All receptors derive from an adult who received the MenACWY meningococcal vaccine as a control. Each CDR3 is given with its conserved first and last residue. D genes are given only for firm matches. Clone size is not always given. Where it is, it says once, few, many or a class for expanded clones.

TRBV6-1	TRBD2	TRBJ2-3	.	TGTGCCAGCAGTGAAGATCTTAGCGGGGGCGATACGCAGTATTTT	CASSEDLSGGDTQYF
TRBV4-2	.	TRBJ1-2	.	TGTGCCAGCAGCCAAGAGAAAGGGGGGGCTGGCGGCTACACCTTC	CASSQEKGGAGGYTF
TRBV5-4	TRBD1	TRBJ1-1	.	TGTGCCAGCAGCATTCAGGGGGCGCGGCCTGAAGCTTTCTTT	CASSIQGARPEAFF
TRBV7-2	.	TRBJ1-1	.	TGTGCCAGCAGCTGGGGACCGGGCCTGAACACTGAAGCTTTCTTT	CASSWGPGLNTEAFF
TRBV6-5	.	TRBJ1-2	.	TGTGCCAGCAGTTACTCGGGTAGGCCTGGCTACACCTTC	CASSYSGRPGYTF
TRBV30	.	TRBJ2-1	.	TGTGCCTGGAATGAGCAGGGCCCCTACAATGAGCAGTTCTTC	CAWNEQGPYNEQFF
TRBV28	TRBD2	TRBJ2-1	.	TGTGCCAGCAGGGGCGGGGGGGAGTACAATGAGCAGTTCTTC	CASRGGGEYNEQFF
TRBV7-9	TRBD1	TRBJ2-5	.	TGTGCCAGCATCCCGGACAGGGAAGGGGCAGAGACCCAGTACTTC	CASIPDREGAETQYF
TRBV5-6	.	TRBJ1-4	.	TGTGCCAGCAGCTTGAGTCGGGCAGGGTCTGATGAAAAACTGTTTTTT	CASSLSRAGSDEKLFF
TRBV19	TRBD2	TRBJ2-3	.	TGTGCCTCCGGACTAGCGGGAGTGGGAGATACGCAGTATTTT	CASGLAGVGDTQYF
TRBV5-1	.	TRBJ2-7	.	TGCGCCAGCAGCTGGGCAGGGGATCAACCCTCCGAGCAGTACTTC	CASSWAGDQPSEQYF
TRBV7-9	.	TRBJ2-1	.	TGTGCCAGCAGCTTAGTTCAGGCTGGTGAGCAGTTCTTC	CASSLVQAGEQFF
TRBV6-5	.	TRBJ2-3	.	TGTGCCAGCAGTAAACAAGGTTCCGTCACAGATACGCAGTATTTT	CASSKQGSVTDTQYF
TRBV20-1	.	TRBJ2-3	once	TGCAGTGCTAGTGTCACGGCGCTAAGCACAGATACGCAGTATTTT	CSASVTALSTDTQYF
TRBV5-5	.	TRBJ1-5	once	TGTGCCAGCAGCTTGCGCGGGCTGGACAATCAGCCCCAGCATTTT	CASSLRGLDNQPQHF
TRBV28	.	TRBJ2-2	.	TGTGCCAGCAGTTTGTACGGGGAATACACCGGGGAGCTGTTTTTT	CASSLYGEYTGELFF
TRBV6-6	.	TRBJ2-3	.	TGTGCCAGCAGCCACCTCGGGGATACGCAGTATTTT	CASSHLGDTQYF
TRBV19	.	TRBJ2-3	.	TGTGCCAGTAGTATGTCTAGCACAGATACGCAGTATTTT	CASSMSSTDTQYF
TRBV25-1	.	TRBJ2-7	once	TGTGCCAGCAGTGGGCCGCGGCGGGCTTACTACGAGCAGTACTTC	CASSGPRRAYYEQYF
TRBV9	TRBD1	TRBJ2-3	once	TGTGCCAGCAGCGCCACAGGGGCTTTTTCAGATACGCAGTATTTT	CASSATGAFSDTQYF
TRBV11-2	.	TRBJ2-3	.	TGTGCCAGCAGCTTAGTGGGGGGGCTCACAGATACGCAGTATTTT	CASSLVGGLTDTQYF
TRBV6-5	TRBD1	TRBJ2-7	.	TGTGCCAGCAATTTTCAGGGGACAGGGTCTGAGCAGTACTTC	CASNFQGTGSEQYF
TRBV4-1	TRBD1	TRBJ2-7	.	TGCGCCAGCAGCCAAGAAGGGACAGCAACCTACGAGCAGTACTTC	CASSQEGTATYEQYF
TRBV28	.	TRBJ2-1	.	TGTGCCAGCAGTTTAGTTTGGAGAGGCAATGAGCAGTTCTTC	CASSLVWRGNEQFF
TRBV3-1/TRBV3-2	TRBD1	TRBJ2-7	.	TGTGCCAGCAGCCAGGTTTCCGGGACAGGCCCCTACGAGCAGTACTTC	CASSQVSGTGPYEQYF
TRBV6-1	.	TRBJ1-1	.	TGTGCCAGCAGTGAAGTCCGGGCCGAAGCTTTCTTT	CASSEVRAEAFF
TRBV6-2/TRBV6-3	.	TRBJ2-7	.	TGTGCCAGCAGCCCCTGGGACGTTGCCTACGAGCAGTACTTC	CASSPWDVAYEQYF
TRBV12-3/TRBV12-4	.	TRBJ2-1	once	TGTGCCAGCAGTGAGGGACTTCTCAATGAGCAGTTCTTC	CASSEGLLNEQFF
TRBV3-1/TRBV3-2	.	TRBJ1-3	few	TGTGCCAGCAGCCAAGGACGGGCTGGAAACACCATATATTTT	CASSQGRAGNTIYF
TRBV5-8	.	TRBJ1-1	.	TGTGCCAGCAGCTCCCGAGTTCGAAGGAGGGTGAACACTGAAGCTTTCTTT	CASSSRVRRRVNTEAFF
TRBV7-2	.	TRBJ1-3	.	TGTGCCAGCAGCTTAAATTCCCTCAGGAGCTCTGGAAACACCATATATTTT	CASSLNSLRSSGNTIYF
TRBV2	.	TRBJ2-2	.	TGTGCCAGCACAGATCGGGTGGCCGGGGAGCTGTTTTTT	CASTDRVAGELFF
TRBV5-1	.	TRBJ1-2	.	TGCGCCAGCAGCTTGGACAGCTATGGCTACACCTTC	CASSLDSYGYTF
TRBV4-1	TRBD1	TRBJ2-7	.	TGCGCCAGCAGCCCCCAGACAGGGGGTCAAACCCTTGGCCCCTACGAGCAGTACTTC	CASSPQTGGQTLGPYEQYF
TRBV30	.	TRBJ2-7	few	TGTGCCTGGAGTGTACCTAATTCCTACGAGCAGTACTTC	CAWSVPNSYEQYF
TRBV29-1	.	TRBJ1-2	.	TGCAGCGTTGAGACGGCCAGGGATTTCGGCTACACCTTC	CSVETARDFGYTF
TRBV18	TRBD1	TRBJ1-5	.	TGTGCCAGCTCACAAACCGGGACAGGGGTAGGTGGCAGTCAGCCCCAGCATTTT	CASSQTGTGVGGSQPQHF
TRBV6-4	TRBD1	TRBJ2-3	.	TGTGCCAGCGCCCAGGGGACAGCAAGCACAGATACGCAGTATTTT	CASAQGTASTDTQYF
TRBV5-1	.	TRBJ2-7	few	TGCGCCAGCAGCTTGGCAGGGACGAGGTCCTACGAGCAGTACTTC	CASSLAGTRSYEQYF
TRBV7-2	.	TRBJ2-2	.	TGTGCCAGCAGCTTGTGGACTATTAAGGGCGGGGAGCTGTTTTTT	CASSLWTIKGGELFF
TRBV5-1	.	TRBJ2-7	.	TGCGCCAGCAGCTTGCACAACAGAGGCTCCTACGAGCAGTACTTC	CASSLHNRGSYEQYF